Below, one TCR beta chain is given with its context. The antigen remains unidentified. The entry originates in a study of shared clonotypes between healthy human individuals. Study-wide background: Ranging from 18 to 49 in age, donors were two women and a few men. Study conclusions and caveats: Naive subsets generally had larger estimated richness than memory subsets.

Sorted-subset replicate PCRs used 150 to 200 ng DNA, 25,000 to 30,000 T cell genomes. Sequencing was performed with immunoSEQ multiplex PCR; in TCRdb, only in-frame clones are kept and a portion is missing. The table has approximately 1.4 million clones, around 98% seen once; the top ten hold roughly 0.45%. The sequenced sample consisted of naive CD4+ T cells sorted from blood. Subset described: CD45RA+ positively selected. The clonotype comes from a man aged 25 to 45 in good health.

The CDR3 coding sequence is TGTGCCAGCAGTGGGGGACCTAACACCGGGGAGCTGTTTTTT. This codes for CASSGGPNTGELFF. The rearrangement links TRBV5-4 to TRBJ2-2, with D perhaps given as TRBD1 or TRBD2 (5 bases each). V lost 5 bases and J lost 2, with 10 bases in between. This CDR3 is built from 14 residues. The germline V gene has CDR1 SGHNT and CDR2 YYREEE (reference sequence).